The text below deals with one T cell receptor (beta chain). How the authors handled the data: Reference gene primer amplification in the assay estimated nucleated cell counts. Data came from immunoSEQ multiplex PCR; TCRdb stores just in-frame clones and leaves some out. From that table come the V and J calls and clone size; the DNA was used to work out D and trimming. The sample consists of some 110,000 clones, about 91% of them appearing once. Germline-derived CDR1 and CDR2 are SGDLS and YYNGEE. The CDR3 length is 15 residues. After removal of 6 bases from V and 4 bases from J, the junction contained 8 bases not matched to a gene. This specimen comes from a study of blood T cell repertoires in COVID-19. Study at large: Acute-phase and convalescent COVID-19 samples originated in the United States, Italy and Spain. The cDNA or gDNA used as material had been derived from T cells, B-cell-depleted T cells, or PBMCs.

This clonotype originated in a human donor in a cohort sampled during active COVID-19. The sequenced sample was peripheral blood. The rearrangement links TRBV9 to TRBJ2-3; 10 positions match TRBD2. The chain's CDR3 is CASTYSGGAADTQYF. The CDR3 coding sequence is TGTGCCAGCACCTACAGCGGGGGGGCCGCAGATACGCAGTATTTT. The whole variable domain, filled in from reference TRBV9 and TRBJ2-3, reads DSGVTQTPKHLITATGQRVTLRCSPRSGDLSVYWYQQSLDQGLQFLIQYYNGEERAKGNILERFSAQQFPDLHSELNLSSLELGDSALYFCASTYSGGAADTQYFGPGTRLTVL.